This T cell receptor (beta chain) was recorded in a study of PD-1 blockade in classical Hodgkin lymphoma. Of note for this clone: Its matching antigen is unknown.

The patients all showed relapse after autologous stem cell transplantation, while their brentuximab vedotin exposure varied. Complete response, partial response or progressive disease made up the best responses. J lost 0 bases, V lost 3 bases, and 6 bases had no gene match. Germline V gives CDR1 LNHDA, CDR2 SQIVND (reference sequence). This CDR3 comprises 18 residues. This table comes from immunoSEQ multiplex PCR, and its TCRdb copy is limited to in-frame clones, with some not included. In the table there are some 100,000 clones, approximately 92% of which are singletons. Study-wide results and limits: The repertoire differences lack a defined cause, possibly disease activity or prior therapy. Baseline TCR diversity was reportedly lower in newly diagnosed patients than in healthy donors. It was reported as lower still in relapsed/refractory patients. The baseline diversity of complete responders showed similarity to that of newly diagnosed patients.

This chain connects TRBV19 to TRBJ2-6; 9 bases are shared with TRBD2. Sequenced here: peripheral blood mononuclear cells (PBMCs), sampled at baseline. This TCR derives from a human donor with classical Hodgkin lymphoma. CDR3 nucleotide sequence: TGTGCCAGTAGTATGGGGCTAGCGGGAAACTCTGGGGCCAACGTCCTGACTTTC. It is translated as CASSMGLAGNSGANVLTF.